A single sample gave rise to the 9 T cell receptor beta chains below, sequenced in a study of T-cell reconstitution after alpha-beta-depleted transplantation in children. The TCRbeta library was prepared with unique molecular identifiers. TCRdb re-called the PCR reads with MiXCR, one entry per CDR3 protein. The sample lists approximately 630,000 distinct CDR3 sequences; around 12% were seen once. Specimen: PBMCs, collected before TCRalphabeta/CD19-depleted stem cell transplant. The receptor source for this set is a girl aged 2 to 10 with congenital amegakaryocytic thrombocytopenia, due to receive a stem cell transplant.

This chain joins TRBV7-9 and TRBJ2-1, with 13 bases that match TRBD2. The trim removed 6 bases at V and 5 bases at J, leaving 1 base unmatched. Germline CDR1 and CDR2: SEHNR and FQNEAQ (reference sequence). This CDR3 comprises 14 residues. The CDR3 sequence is CASRGTSGDNEQFF. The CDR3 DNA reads TGTGCCAGCAGAGGGACTAGCGGGGACAATGAGCAGTTCTTC.

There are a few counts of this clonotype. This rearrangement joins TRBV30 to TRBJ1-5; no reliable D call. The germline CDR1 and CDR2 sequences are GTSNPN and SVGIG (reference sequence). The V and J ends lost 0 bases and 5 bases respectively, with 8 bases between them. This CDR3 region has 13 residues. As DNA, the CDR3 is TGTGCCTGGAGTGTATACCGGGATCAGCCCCAGCATTTT. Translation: CAWSVYRDQPQHF.

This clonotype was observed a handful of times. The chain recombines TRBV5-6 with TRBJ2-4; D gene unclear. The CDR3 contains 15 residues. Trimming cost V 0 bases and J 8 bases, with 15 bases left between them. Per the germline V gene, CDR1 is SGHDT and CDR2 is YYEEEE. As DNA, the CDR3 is TGTGCCAGCAGCTTGGCCGGGCAGCGTATTGACATTCAGTACTTC. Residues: CASSLAGQRIDIQYF.

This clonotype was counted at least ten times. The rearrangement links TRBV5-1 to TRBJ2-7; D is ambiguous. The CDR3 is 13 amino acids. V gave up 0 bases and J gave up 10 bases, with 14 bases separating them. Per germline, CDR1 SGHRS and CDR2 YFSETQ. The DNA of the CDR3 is TGCGCCAGCAGCTTGGAGGTAGGATCGGAACAGTACTTC. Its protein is CASSLEVGSEQYF.

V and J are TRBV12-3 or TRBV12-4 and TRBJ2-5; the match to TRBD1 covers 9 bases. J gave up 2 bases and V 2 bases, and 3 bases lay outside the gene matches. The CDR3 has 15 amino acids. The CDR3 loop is CASSLLDRGQETQYF. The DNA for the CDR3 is TGTGCCAGCAGTTTACTAGACAGGGGGCAAGAGACCCAGTACTTC.

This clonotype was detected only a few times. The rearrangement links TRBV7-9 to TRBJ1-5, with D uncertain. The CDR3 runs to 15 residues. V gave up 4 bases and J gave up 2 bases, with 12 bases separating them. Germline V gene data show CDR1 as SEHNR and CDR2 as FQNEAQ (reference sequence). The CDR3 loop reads CASSSAAGGNQPQHF. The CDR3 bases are TGTGCCAGCAGCTCCGCAGCTGGGGGCAATCAGCCCCAGCATTTT.

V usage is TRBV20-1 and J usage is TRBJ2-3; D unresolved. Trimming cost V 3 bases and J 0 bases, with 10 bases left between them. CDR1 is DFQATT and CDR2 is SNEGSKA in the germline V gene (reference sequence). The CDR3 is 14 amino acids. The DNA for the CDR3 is TGCAGTGCTAGCCCCTCGGCCAGCACAGATACGCAGTATTTT. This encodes CSASPSASTDTQYF.

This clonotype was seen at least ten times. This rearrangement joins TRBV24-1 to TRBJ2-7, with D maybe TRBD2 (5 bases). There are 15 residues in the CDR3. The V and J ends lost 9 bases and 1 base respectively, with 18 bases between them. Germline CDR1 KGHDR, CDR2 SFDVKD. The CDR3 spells CATPERTGKSYEQYF. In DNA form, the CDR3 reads TGTGCCACCCCTGAACGTACGGGGAAATCCTACGAGCAGTACTTC.

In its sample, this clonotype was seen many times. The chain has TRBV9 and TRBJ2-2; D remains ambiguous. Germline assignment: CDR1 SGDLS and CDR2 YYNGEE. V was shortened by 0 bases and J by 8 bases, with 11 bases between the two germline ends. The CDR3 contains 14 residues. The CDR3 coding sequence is TGTGCCAGCAGCGTAGGAGCGCCTTGGGGGGAGCTGTTTTTT. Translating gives CASSVGAPWGELFF. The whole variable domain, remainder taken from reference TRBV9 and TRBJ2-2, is DSGVTQTPKHLITATGQRVTLRCSPRSGDLSVYWYQQSLDQGLQFLIQYYNGEERAKGNILERFSAQQFPDLHSELNLSSLELGDSALYFCASSVGAPWGELFFGEGSRLTVL.